These T cell receptor beta chains were read from a single sample in a study of siplizumab effects on memory and regulatory T cells. Measured with immunoSEQ multiplex PCR; TCRdb has only the in-frame clones, and not every one. This sample yields 50,000 to 55,000 clones, of which 95% to 97% are seen a single time; around 0.66% belongs to the top ten. The sequenced sample consisted of naive CD4+ T cells sorted from blood. Source of these receptors: a human donor in good health. CDR3s include the opening cysteine and the closing phenylalanine or tryptophan. A D gene is named only where the DNA matches it firmly. The size field is filled for only some rows; it gives once, few, many or a size class.

j_gene	abundance	d_gene	v_gene	CDR3aa	CDR3nt
TRBJ2-4	-	TRBD1	TRBV15	CATSIPSGGEKQNIQYF	TGTGCCACCAGCATACCGTCAGGGGGCGAGAAACAAAACATTCAGTACTTC
TRBJ1-1	-	-	TRBV5-1	CASSLRQRSTEAFF	TGCGCCAGCAGCCTGCGGCAGAGGAGCACTGAAGCTTTCTTT
TRBJ1-1	-	-	TRBV19	CASRTGLKFPLNTEAFF	TGTGCCAGTAGGACGGGCTTAAAGTTTCCCCTGAACACTGAAGCTTTCTTT
TRBJ1-5	-	-	TRBV4-1	CASSQRLEGDYSNQPQHF	TGCGCCAGCAGCCAACGCCTCGAGGGGGACTATAGCAATCAGCCCCAGCATTTT
TRBJ1-1	-	TRBD1	TRBV30	CAWSDRTGGTWSTEAFF	TGTGCCTGGAGCGACCGGACAGGGGGCACTTGGAGCACTGAAGCTTTCTTT
TRBJ1-5	-	TRBD1	TRBV30	CAWSARQGSNQPQHF	TGTGCCTGGAGTGCCCGACAGGGGAGCAATCAGCCCCAGCATTTT
TRBJ2-1	-	-	TRBV7-5	CVRSPYRDRGRPSSYNEQFF	TGTGTCAGAAGCCCGTACCGGGACAGGGGGCGCCCAAGCTCCTACAATGAGCAGTTCTTC
TRBJ1-5	-	-	TRBV10-3	CAISRTGGNQPQHF	TGTGCCATCAGTCGGACCGGGGGCAATCAGCCCCAGCATTTT
TRBJ1-2	-	TRBD1	TRBV6-5	CASRRTGNYGYTF	TGTGCCAGCAGACGGACAGGCAACTATGGCTACACCTTC
TRBJ2-3	-	-	TRBV7-8	CASSLTGTSTDTQYF	TGTGCCAGCAGCCTCACGGGAACCAGCACAGATACGCAGTATTTT
TRBJ1-1	once	TRBD1	TRBV25-1	CASSVRTGTGTAEAFF	TGTGCCAGCAGTGTTCGTACCGGGACAGGGACGGCTGAAGCTTTCTTT
TRBJ2-5	-	-	TRBV7-2	CASSGVETQYF	TGTGCCAGCAGTGGAGTAGAGACCCAGTACTTC
TRBJ2-2	once	TRBD1	TRBV27	CASSRTGVNTGELFF	TGTGCCAGCAGTCGAACAGGGGTTAACACCGGGGAGCTGTTTTTT
TRBJ2-7	-	-	TRBV30	CAWSPGPGEQYF	TGTGCCTGGAGCCCGGGACCAGGCGAGCAGTACTTC
TRBJ1-4	-	-	TRBV7-2	CASSSRGPATNEKLFF	TGTGCCAGCAGCTCCCGCGGGCCTGCAACTAATGAAAAACTGTTTTTT
TRBJ2-1	-	-	TRBV20-1	CSASPGNEQFF	TGCAGTGCTAGTCCAGGCAATGAGCAGTTCTTC
TRBJ1-2	-	-	TRBV6-6	CASSYSDSSYGYTF	TGTGCCAGCAGTTACTCGGACAGCTCCTATGGCTACACCTTC
TRBJ2-1	-	TRBD1	TRBV19	CASSRGQVLNNEQFF	TGTGCCAGTAGTAGGGGACAGGTCCTCAACAATGAGCAGTTCTTC
TRBJ2-2	-	TRBD2	TRBV7-3	CASSWGLAGASGTGELFF	TGTGCCAGCAGCTGGGGACTAGCGGGAGCCTCGGGGACCGGGGAGCTGTTTTTT
TRBJ2-3	once	-	TRBV6-5	CASSTSGRTDTQYF	TGTGCCAGCAGCACTAGTGGGCGGACAGATACGCAGTATTTT